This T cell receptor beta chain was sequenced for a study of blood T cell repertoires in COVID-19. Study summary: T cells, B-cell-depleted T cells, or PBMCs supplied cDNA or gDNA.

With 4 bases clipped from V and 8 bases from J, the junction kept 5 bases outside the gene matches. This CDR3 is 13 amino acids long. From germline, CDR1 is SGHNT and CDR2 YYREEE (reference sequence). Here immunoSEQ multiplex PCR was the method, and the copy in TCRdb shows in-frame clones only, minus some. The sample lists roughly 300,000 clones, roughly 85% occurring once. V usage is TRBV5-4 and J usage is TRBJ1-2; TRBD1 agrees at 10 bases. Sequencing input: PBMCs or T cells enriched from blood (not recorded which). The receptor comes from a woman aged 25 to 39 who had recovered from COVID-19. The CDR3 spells CASSRQGAGGYTF. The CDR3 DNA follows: TGTGCCAGCAGCAGACAGGGGGCGGGGGGCTACACCTTC.